These T cell receptor beta chains were read from a single sample in a study of shared clonotypes between healthy human individuals. The assay was immunoSEQ multiplex PCR, and TCRdb's table has in-frame clones only and misses some. The table includes 490,000 or so clones, 76% detected once. Source material: PBMCs. Every receptor here comes from a woman in her thirties or forties in good health. Some clones in this sample may be carry-over from other donors' samples. CDR3s include the opening cysteine and the closing phenylalanine or tryptophan. D genes are given only for firm matches. The size field is filled for only some rows; it gives once, few, many or a size class.

d_gene	v_gene	j_gene	abundance	CDR3aa	CDR3nt
TRBD1	TRBV2	TRBJ1-1	.	CASRGTEGLPEAFF	TGTGCCAGCAGGGGGACAGAGGGATTGCCCGAAGCTTTCTTT
TRBD1	TRBV19	TRBJ1-1	.	CASSTDRVNTEAFF	TGTGCCAGTAGTACTGACAGGGTGAACACTGAAGCTTTCTTT
.	TRBV7-2	TRBJ2-3	.	CASSPRLTDTQYF	TGTGCCAGCAGCCCTCGACTCACAGATACGCAGTATTTT
.	TRBV14	TRBJ2-1	once	CASATRLREQFF	TGTGCCAGCGCTACCCGATTGCGTGAGCAGTTCTTC
.	TRBV10-2	TRBJ1-2	few	CASSETGYGYTF	TGCGCCAGCAGTGAGACTGGCTATGGCTACACCTTC
TRBD2	TRBV30	TRBJ2-5	.	CAFQRTSGRETQYF	TGTGCCTTCCAAAGGACTAGCGGGAGGGAGACCCAGTACTTC
TRBD2	TRBV9	TRBJ2-3	.	CASSVTGGGDTQYF	TGTGCCAGCAGCGTGACGGGAGGTGGGGATACGCAGTATTTT
.	TRBV29-1	TRBJ2-3	.	CSVARGGTDTQYF	TGCAGCGTTGCCAGGGGAGGCACAGATACGCAGTATTTT
TRBD1	TRBV5-3	TRBJ2-4	.	CARSPDRGLAKNIQYF	TGTGCCAGAAGCCCCGACAGGGGGCTAGCCAAAAACATTCAGTACTTC
.	TRBV4-1	TRBJ2-7	.	CASSRRDIPSYEQYF	TGCGCCAGCAGCCGGAGGGACATCCCCTCCTACGAGCAGTACTTC